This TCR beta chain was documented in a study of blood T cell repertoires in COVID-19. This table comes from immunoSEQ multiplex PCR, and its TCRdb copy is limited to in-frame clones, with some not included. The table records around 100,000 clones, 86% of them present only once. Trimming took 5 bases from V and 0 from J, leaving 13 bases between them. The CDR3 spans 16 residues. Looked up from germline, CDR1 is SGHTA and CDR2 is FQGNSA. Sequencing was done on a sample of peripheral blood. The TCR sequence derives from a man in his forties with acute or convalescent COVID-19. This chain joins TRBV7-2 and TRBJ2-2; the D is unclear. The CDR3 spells CASSPSGWSNTGELFF. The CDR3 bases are TGTGCCAGCAGCCCTTCAGGATGGTCGAACACCGGGGAGCTGTTTTTT.